What follows is one T cell receptor (beta chain) and its context. Assay used: immunoSEQ multiplex PCR; TCRdb lists only in-frame clones, some missing. The sample carries about 20,000 clones, approximately 81% recorded once. Germline lookup yields CDR1 GTSNPN and CDR2 SVGIG (reference sequence). The CDR3 consists of 14 residues. V lost 3 bases and J 0 bases, leaving 9 bases between the germline ends. The sample comes from a study of T cell responses to AZD1222 COVID-19 vaccine. The receptor was isolated from an adult who received the AZD1222 COVID-19 vaccine. The sample in question was peripheral blood, obtained 28 days after the second AZD1222 dose. The genes are TRBV30 and TRBJ1-5; the D is unclear. CDR3 sequence: CAWSGLYSNQPQHF. The CDR3 DNA sequence: TGTGCCTGGAGCGGACTCTATAGCAATCAGCCCCAGCATTTT.